This T cell receptor beta chain originates from a study of blood T cells in healthy people across ages (dated by TCRdb to the mid-2010s). Broadly, across the study: In model experiments, template switching captured about one uniquely barcoded TCR beta cDNA molecule for every two T cells. Using deep sequencing normalized with unique cDNA molecular identifiers, the study measured how TCR beta repertoire diversity changes with age. Donors were grouped into four age groups: young (average roughly 15 years), middle-aged (less than 40), aged (about 60) and long-lived (approximately 78). Two additional independent replicas of 1 million unique cDNA reads from the same blood draw were analyzed for two donors (one aged 18 to 29 and one aged 80 or older).

Trimming removed 5 bases from V and 4 bases from J, leaving 14 bases between the germline ends. CDR1 and CDR2, looked up from the germline V gene (reference sequence), are LNHDA and SQIVND. Counted from cysteine to phenylalanine, this CDR3 has 14 amino acids. Kept here is only the CDR3 DNA, which spans 42 bases and is read in frame from base 1. The roughly 38 donors, aged about 6 to 95 years, were systemically healthy Caucasian individuals from Russia. Each donor gave around 9.5 milliliters of peripheral blood, collected into EDTA-treated Vacutainer tubes. Ficoll-Paque density-gradient centrifugation was used to isolate PBMCs, with at least 6 million per sample. Trizol reagent was used to extract total RNA from the PBMCs, yielding at least 6 micrograms per sample. For every donor, an aliquot of PBMCs went through flow cytometry to measure the percentages of naive CD45RAhigh/CD27high T cells. Points the paper makes about the study in general: Bulk unsorted PBMC profiling prevented conclusive comparison of naive and antigen-experienced compartments. Because the CMV infection status of the donors was unknown, age-related changes in expanded clonotypes may potentially have been confounded. Compared with the aged group, the long-lived group had more naive CD4+ T cells, fewer expanded clones and increased TCR diversity, a pattern suggesting age selection. As age increased, observed TCR beta diversity per million T cells dropped in a roughly linear way, and a significant reduction was already evident by age 40. Estimates of total diversity based on one million sequenced T cells were regarded as lower bounds and as underestimates. Observed TCR beta diversity correlated strongly with the percentage of naive T cells measured by flow cytometry.

Library preparation used 5' RACE. The instrument given in TCRdb is Illumina HiSeq 2500. A second roughly 7 to 11 cycle PCR used a sample-barcoded 5' primer and a J-beta primer mix. A template-switch 5' adaptor carrying 12 random nucleotides introduced a unique molecular identifier onto each TCR beta cDNA molecule. At least 2.5 million CDR3-containing paired-end reads were obtained from each sample. First-strand cDNA synthesis was performed from all RNA using the Mint cDNA synthesis kit, with priming by a TRBC-specific oligonucleotide. Following uracil-DNA glycosylase treatment, a first 18-cycle PCR with universal primers M1SS and BC2_uni_R was performed on all cDNA. The original pipeline was this. For normalization, 1 million high-quality reads were randomly selected from each sample, with every read carrying a distinct molecular identifier. Reads with shared molecular identifiers were discarded instead of being binned into consensus sequences. MiTCR, set to a Q25 quality threshold and the strictest error-elimination algorithm, was used for CDR3 identification, clonotype clustering and error correction. A nonparametric unseen species model using Euler transformation provided a lower-bound estimate of total TCR beta diversity. The public reads were quality trimmed at Q25 with fastp and then assembled into clones with MiXCR by TCRdb, keeping productive beta chains. Rows are unified per CDR3 protein, each entry keeping the most common DNA and genes. The V and J calls were determined by TCRdb, not by the authors. Within this sample are over 700,000 distinct CDR3 sequences, with just under 25% of them counted one time only. The ten largest account for 9.4% of the sample.

In this sample, this clonotype turned up many times. What this receptor recognizes is not known. Base-call qualities are not available, and no considerably larger clone is one nucleotide away. The same sample was also used in a study of T cells of mothers and their children. The other study reports the following: Nine systemically healthy Caucasian individuals, comprising three mothers and their six children, were included as donors. cDNA synthesis consumed the entire amount of extracted RNA, loaded at around 1.5 ug RNA in each 15 ul reaction. In the second PCR, the M1S primer added sample barcodes and 2-4 random nucleotides. Over 8.5 million TCR beta CDR3 reads were obtained for each mother, and approximately 3 million reads were obtained for each child. In both related and unrelated pairs, thymic selection shapes the output of TCR recombination in a similar way, with inherited differences having only a minor effect. Normalized repertoire overlap in related mother-child pairs was always slightly higher than in unrelated mother-child pairs, but the difference was never significant. With a sensitivity of around 97 clones per million clonotypes, no persistent microchimeric T cell clones were detected. Deep NGS was used in the study to compare the TCR beta repertoires of mothers and children and to look for features that separate related mother-child pairs from unrelated individuals. The mean age was roughly 44 +/- 4 years for the mothers and approximately 11 +/- 4 years for the children. After adapters were ligated using NEBNext reagents, the libraries underwent 100+100 nt paired-end sequencing on an Illumina HiSeq 2000. To prevent cross-contamination, the mother and child libraries were prepared a month apart and were sequenced in separate runs. Each donor had between about 450,000 and 2,300,000 distinct TCR beta clonotypes identified. Naive TCR beta clonotypes were estimated from low-frequency clonotypes matched to each donor's FACS-determined naive share, without sorting.

Sequences were obtained from blood. The rearranged chain carries TRBV19 and TRBJ2-5; TRBD2 is a possible D gene, resting on 5 matching bases. This TCR was recovered from a boy younger than 18 in good health. The sequenced DNA: TGTGCCAGTAGTTCCCGTTCTGCGGGAGAGACCCAGTACTTC. This yields the protein CASSSRSAGETQYF.